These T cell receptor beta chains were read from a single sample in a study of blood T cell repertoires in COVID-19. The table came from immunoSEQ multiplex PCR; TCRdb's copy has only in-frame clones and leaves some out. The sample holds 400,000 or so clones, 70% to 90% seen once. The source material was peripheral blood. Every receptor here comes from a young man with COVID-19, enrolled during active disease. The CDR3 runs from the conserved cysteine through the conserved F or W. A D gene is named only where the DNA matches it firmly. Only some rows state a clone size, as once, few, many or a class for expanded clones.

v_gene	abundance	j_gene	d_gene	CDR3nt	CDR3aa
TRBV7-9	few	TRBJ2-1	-	TGTGCCAGCAGCTTTAGTGGGGGCCTAGTCAATGAGCAGTTCTTC	CASSFSGGLVNEQFF
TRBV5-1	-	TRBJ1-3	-	TGCGCCAGCAGCTTAACGTACCGGGACACGACGAACTTTAGGGGAAACACCATATATTTT	CASSLTYRDTTNFRGNTIYF
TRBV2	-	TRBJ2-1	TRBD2	TGTGCCAGCAGTGGTTATCTAGCGGGGGGCCAGCAGTTCTTC	CASSGYLAGGQQFF
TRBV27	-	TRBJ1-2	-	TGTGCCAGCAGTTTAGGGCACCCTACTGTTGGCTACACCTTC	CASSLGHPTVGYTF
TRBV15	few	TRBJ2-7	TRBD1	TGTGCCACCAGCAGGGGGGTGGGACAGGAGTCCTACGAGCAGTACTTC	CATSRGVGQESYEQYF
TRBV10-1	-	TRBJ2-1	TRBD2	TGCGCCAGCAGTCCAGCGGGGGTTGAGCAGTTCTTC	CASSPAGVEQFF
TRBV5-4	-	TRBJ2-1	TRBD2	TGTGCCAGCAGCTTAATACTAGCGGGAGATGAGCAGTTCTTC	CASSLILAGDEQFF
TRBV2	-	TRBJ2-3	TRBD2	TGTGCTATCGGGACTAGCGGCGGGGGGCCGCAGTATTTT	CAIGTSGGGPQYF
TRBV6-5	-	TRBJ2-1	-	TGTGCCAGCAGTTATAGGGGGAATGAGCAGTTCTTC	CASSYRGNEQFF
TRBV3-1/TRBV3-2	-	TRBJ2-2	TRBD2	TGTGCCAGCAGCCAAGCCCCTAGCGGGGGGCCCGCCGGGGAGCTGTTTTTT	CASSQAPSGGPAGELFF
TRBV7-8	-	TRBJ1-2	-	TGTGCCAGCAGCTTAGTAGGGGGGGACTATGGCTACACCTTC	CASSLVGGDYGYTF
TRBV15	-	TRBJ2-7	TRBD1	TGTGCCACCAGCTCCGTGGGGACAGGGAAACTCGAGCAGTACTTC	CATSSVGTGKLEQYF
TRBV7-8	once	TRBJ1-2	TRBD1	TGTGCCAGCAGCCAAAACTACAGGGGGGAGGGCTACACCTTC	CASSQNYRGEGYTF
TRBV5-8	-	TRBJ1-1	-	TGTGCCAGCAGCCCGGAGGACAGCTATCTGGCTGAAGCTTTCTTT	CASSPEDSYLAEAFF
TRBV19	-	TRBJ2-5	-	TGTGCCAGTAGTATAAGGAGGTGGGGCGGGAAAGAGACCCAGTACTTC	CASSIRRWGGKETQYF
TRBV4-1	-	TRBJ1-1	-	TGCGCCAGCAGCCAAGAAGGCCGGGACACTGAAGCTTTCTTT	CASSQEGRDTEAFF
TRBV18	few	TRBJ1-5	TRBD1	TGTGCCAGCTCACCTTACCAGGGGGATGGAAGCAATCAGCCCCAGCATTTT	CASSPYQGDGSNQPQHF
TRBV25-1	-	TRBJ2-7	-	TGTGCCAGCAGTGCAAGGGGCTCGACCTCCTACGAGCAGTACTTC	CASSARGSTSYEQYF
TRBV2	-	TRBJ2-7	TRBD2	TGTGCCAGCAGTGCTGAGCGGGGGGTCGGATACGAGCAGTACTTC	CASSAERGVGYEQYF
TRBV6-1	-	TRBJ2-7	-	TGTGCCAGCAGTGAAGAGGAGGGAAGCTCCTACGAGCAGTACTTC	CASSEEEGSSYEQYF
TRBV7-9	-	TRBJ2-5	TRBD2	TGTGCCAGCAGCCGCGGACTAGCGGGGGTGGAGGAGACCCAGTACTTC	CASSRGLAGVEETQYF
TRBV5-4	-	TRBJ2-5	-	TGTGCCAGCAGCTTGGTAGGCAGGGGGAGGGAGACCCAGTACTTC	CASSLVGRGRETQYF
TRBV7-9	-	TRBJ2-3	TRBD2	TGTGCCAGCAGCTCCGAATCCGGGACTAGAACAGATACGCAGTATTTT	CASSSESGTRTDTQYF
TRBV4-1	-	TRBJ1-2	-	TGCGCCAGCAGCCAAGATAACAGACAGCACTATGGCTACACCTTC	CASSQDNRQHYGYTF
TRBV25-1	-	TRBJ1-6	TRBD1	TGTGCCAGCAGTGGGGGACAGGGTTGGGATTCACCCCTCCACTTT	CASSGGQGWDSPLHF
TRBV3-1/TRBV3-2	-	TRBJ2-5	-	TGTGCCAGCAGCCAAGTGGCGAGTCGGGTGGGGGCCCAAGAGACCCAGTACTTC	CASSQVASRVGAQETQYF
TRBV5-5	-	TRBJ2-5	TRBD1	TGTGCCAGCAGTTATACAGGGGGAGAGACCCAGTACTTC	CASSYTGGETQYF
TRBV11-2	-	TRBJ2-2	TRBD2	TGTGCCAGCAGCGGAGCGGGGGTAACCTCCACCGGGGAGCTGTTTTTT	CASSGAGVTSTGELFF
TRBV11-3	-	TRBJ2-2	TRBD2	TGTGCCAGCAGCTTTGATTGGGCGGGAGCGGGTTCCGGGGAGCTGTTTTTT	CASSFDWAGAGSGELFF
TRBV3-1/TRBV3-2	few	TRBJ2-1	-	TGTGCCAGCAGAGGGGTAAGATATGAGCAGTTCTTC	CASRGVRYEQFF
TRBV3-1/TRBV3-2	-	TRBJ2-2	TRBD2	TGTGCCAGCAGCCAATCGCGGGGGGGTAGCGCCGGGGAGCTGTTTTTT	CASSQSRGGSAGELFF
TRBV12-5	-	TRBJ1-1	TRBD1	TGTGCTAGTGGTATGGACAGGCGGAACACTGAAGCTTTCTTT	CASGMDRRNTEAFF
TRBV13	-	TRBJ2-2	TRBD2	TGTGCCAGCAGCGATTCTAGCGGGGGGCCCACCGGGGAGCTGTTTTTT	CASSDSSGGPTGELFF
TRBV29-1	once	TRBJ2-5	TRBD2	TGCAGCGTTGCCGGCGGGGGCCAAGAGACCCAGTACTTC	CSVAGGGQETQYF
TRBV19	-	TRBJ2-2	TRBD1	TGTGCCAGTAGGAAGACAGGGACCGGGGAGCTGTTTTTT	CASRKTGTGELFF
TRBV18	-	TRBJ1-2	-	TGTGCCAGCTCACCAGTAACAGGGTTATCGGCTAACTATGGCTACACCTTC	CASSPVTGLSANYGYTF
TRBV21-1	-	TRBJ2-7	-	TGTGCCAGCAGCCCGGGCTACGAGCAGTACTTC	CASSPGYEQYF
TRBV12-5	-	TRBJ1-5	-	TGTGCTAGCAAAGGGGGTTATAGCAATCAGCCCCAGCATTTT	CASKGGYSNQPQHF
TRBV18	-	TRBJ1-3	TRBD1	TGTGCCAGCTCACTATTCTCCGGGACAGCTGGAAACACCATATATTTT	CASSLFSGTAGNTIYF
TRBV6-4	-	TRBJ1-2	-	TGTGCCAGCAGTGAAGGCGGGGGAGGCTACACCTTC	CASSEGGGGYTF
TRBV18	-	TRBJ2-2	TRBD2	TGTGCCAGCTCAGGCCGTGGTAGCGGGGGATACACCGGGGAGCTGTTTTTT	CASSGRGSGGYTGELFF
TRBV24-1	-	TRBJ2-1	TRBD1	TGTGCCACCAGTGATAGGGACAGAAGCTCCTACAATGAGCAGTTCTTC	CATSDRDRSSYNEQFF
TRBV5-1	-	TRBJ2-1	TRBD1	TGCGCCAGCAGCTTGGCTTTACAAGGACAGGGTGGGTCGAGGAATGAGCAGTTCTTC	CASSLALQGQGGSRNEQFF
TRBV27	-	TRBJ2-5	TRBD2	TGTGCCAGCAGGAGACTAGCGGGAGGGCTCCAAGAGACCCAGTACTTC	CASRRLAGGLQETQYF
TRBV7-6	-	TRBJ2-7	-	TGTGCCAGCAGCTCGGTTGATAGCAATTCGGCCGAGCAGTACTTC	CASSSVDSNSAEQYF
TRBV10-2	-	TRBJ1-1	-	TGCGCCAGCAGTGAAGGATTCAGGGCGAACACTGAAGCTTTCTTT	CASSEGFRANTEAFF
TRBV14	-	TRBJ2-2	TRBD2	TGTGCCAGCAGCCAAGTAGCGGGAGGATATCCCGGGGAGCTGTTTTTT	CASSQVAGGYPGELFF
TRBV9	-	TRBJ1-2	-	TGTGCCAGCAGCGTAGATCTCGGGCAGGGCTATGGCTACACCTTC	CASSVDLGQGYGYTF
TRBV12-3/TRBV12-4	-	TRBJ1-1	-	TGTGCCAGCAGTTTAGCCTTCTCTGCGGGAGCTTTCTTT	CASSLAFSAGAFF
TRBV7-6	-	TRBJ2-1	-	TGTGCCAGCAGCGACGACGGGGGTTGGAATGAGCAGTTCTTC	CASSDDGGWNEQFF